These 13 T cell receptor beta chains share one sample of origin, sequenced in a study of shared clonotypes between healthy human individuals. Measured with immunoSEQ multiplex PCR; TCRdb has only the in-frame clones, and not every one. The sample records approximately 2,000,000 clones, 85% to 95% being singletons. The material sequenced was naive CD4+ T cells from PBMCs. Subset of the sample: CD45RA+ positively selected. Receptor source: a man aged 18 to 29 in good health. Some clones in this sample may be carry-over from other donors' samples.

The chain is built from TRBV7-3 and TRBJ1-1; 10 bases line up with TRBD1. Germline CDR1 is SGHTA and CDR2 is FQGTGA. The CDR3 has 14 residues. With V trimmed by 5 bases and J by 6 bases, 6 bases remained unmatched. CDR3 sequence: CASSTGQGSSEAFF. In DNA, the CDR3 is TGTGCCAGCAGCACGGGACAGGGGAGCTCTGAAGCTTTCTTT.

The J gene is TRBJ2-7, the V gene TRBV7-2; 7 bases are a match to TRBD2. Germline lookup yields CDR1 SGHTA and CDR2 FQGNSA. This CDR3 comprises 13 residues. Trimming cost V 5 bases and J 6 bases; bases outside gene matches: 7. The CDR3 reads CASSSTSVGEQYF. The CDR3 region has the DNA TGTGCCAGCAGCAGTACTAGCGTCGGCGAGCAGTACTTC. The full variable domain, rest sourced from reference TRBV7-2 and TRBJ2-7, is GAGVSQSPSNKVTEKGKDVELRCDPISGHTALYWYRQSLGQGLEFLIYFQGNSAPDKSGLPSDRFSAERTGGSVSTLTIQRTQQEDSAVYLCASSSTSVGEQYFGPGTRLTVT.

The rearrangement links TRBV28 to TRBJ1-2; 9 bases align to TRBD1. Germline lookup yields CDR1 MDHEN and CDR2 SYDVKM. Trimming at V came to 1 base and at J to 4 bases, leaving 4 bases not matched to a gene. The CDR3 extends over 15 amino acids. CDR3 in DNA: TGTGCCAGCAGTTTATACGGACAGGGGTCCTATGGCTACACCTTC. Protein: CASSLYGQGSYGYTF.

This clone was counted a single time. This chain connects TRBV5-1 to TRBJ1-5, with D hard to call. Germline V gives CDR1 SGHRS, CDR2 YFSETQ. V lost 2 bases and J lost 2, with 14 bases in between. The length of the CDR3 is 16 residues. The CDR3: CASSLSPIGGNQPQHF. The CDR3 bases are TGCGCCAGCAGCTTAAGTCCCATCGGGGGCAATCAGCCCCAGCATTTT.

The V gene is TRBV5-1, the J gene TRBJ2-7; possible D gene TRBD1, 5 bases. The CDR3 has 19 residues. Germline CDR1 is SGHRS and CDR2 is YFSETQ. Trimming pared 3 bases from V and 0 bases from J, leaving 25 bases between. The DNA for the CDR3 is TGCGCCAGCAGCTGGGGCCCCCGGGTCAAGGGCCCAAGCTCCTACGAGCAGTACTTC. It translates to CASSWGPRVKGPSSYEQYF.

A word on this clone: Other DNA sequences in the same sample also yield this CDR3. The rearrangement links TRBV5-1 to TRBJ1-4; D unclear. V lost 7 bases to trimming and J lost 4 bases, with 14 bases between them. The CDR3 runs to 14 residues. The V gene's germline CDR1 is SGHRS and CDR2 YFSETQ. CDR3 DNA: TGCGCCAGCTCCCAGGACCGAGTTAATGAAAAACTGTTTTTT. Translating it yields CASSQDRVNEKLFF.

This clone was detected only once. The chain recombines TRBV5-3 with TRBJ2-2, with 14 bases fitting TRBD2. TRBV5-3 is labeled an ORF, and its function is uncertain. This CDR3 region has 19 residues. J gave up 7 bases and V 0 bases, and 11 bases lay outside the gene matches. The CDR3 loop is CARSLETSGRGLGDGELFF. CDR3 nucleotide sequence: TGTGCCAGAAGCTTGGAGACTAGCGGGAGGGGACTAGGTGACGGGGAGCTGTTTTTT.

The chain combines TRBV28 with TRBJ1-2, with 8 bases identical to TRBD1. The trim removed 1 base at V and 8 bases at J, leaving 9 bases unmatched. Germline V gives CDR1 MDHEN, CDR2 SYDVKM. CDR3 size: 15 residues. CDR3 loop: CASSLSIGQGGGYTF. The DNA for the CDR3 is TGTGCCAGCAGTTTATCGATCGGACAGGGCGGGGGCTACACCTTC.

V gene TRBV11-2 combines with J gene TRBJ2-1; TRBD2 matches 13 bases. This CDR3 contains 18 residues. The ends lost 4 bases at V and 4 bases at J; junction bases unmatched: 10. Germline loops: CDR1 SGHAT, CDR2 FQNNGV. The CDR3 coding sequence is TGTGCCAGCAGCTCACTTTGGACTAGCGGGAGAAAATACAATGAGCAGTTCTTC. This encodes CASSSLWTSGRKYNEQFF.

The gene calls are TRBV29-1 and TRBJ1-5; D uncertain. With 4 bases removed from V and 5 bases from J, the gap between germline ends came to 12 bases. Germline CDR1 reads SQVTM; CDR2 reads ANQGSEA. This CDR3 has 13 amino acids. CDR3 coding DNA: TGCAGCGTTGGGTGGGGAGTAGATCAGCCCCAGCATTTT. Translated, it gives CSVGWGVDQPQHF.

The rearrangement uses TRBV2 and TRBJ2-2; TRBD1 matches at 7 bases. The CDR3 is 15 amino acids. Germline V lookup: CDR1 SNHLY, CDR2 FYNNEI. The trim removed 6 bases at V and 1 base at J, leaving 5 bases unmatched. The CDR3, as DNA: TGTGCCAGCAGGGCCCGGGACAGGAACACCGGGGAGCTGTTTTTT. Translation gives CASRARDRNTGELFF.

The chain employs TRBV6-1 and TRBJ2-7; tentative D call: TRBD2 (5 bases). This CDR3 comprises 13 residues. Trimming left V 10 bases short and J 4 bases short, with 17 bases between. CDR1 MNHNS and CDR2 SASEGT come from the germline V gene. The CDR3 DNA follows: TGTGCCATCCGCGTGGGAGTCGGGTACGAGCAGTACTTC. Translation gives CAIRVGVGYEQYF.

This sequence joins TRBV30 and TRBJ2-7; D gene unclear. CDR1 and CDR2 (germline): GTSNPN, SVGIG (reference sequence). The ends were cut back, 4 bases at V and 8 bases at J, with 18 bases in the middle. The CDR3 runs to 13 residues. This chain's CDR3 is CAWTPPGPSKQYF. The DNA for the CDR3 is TGTGCCTGGACCCCGCCGGGCCCTTCGAAGCAGTACTTC.